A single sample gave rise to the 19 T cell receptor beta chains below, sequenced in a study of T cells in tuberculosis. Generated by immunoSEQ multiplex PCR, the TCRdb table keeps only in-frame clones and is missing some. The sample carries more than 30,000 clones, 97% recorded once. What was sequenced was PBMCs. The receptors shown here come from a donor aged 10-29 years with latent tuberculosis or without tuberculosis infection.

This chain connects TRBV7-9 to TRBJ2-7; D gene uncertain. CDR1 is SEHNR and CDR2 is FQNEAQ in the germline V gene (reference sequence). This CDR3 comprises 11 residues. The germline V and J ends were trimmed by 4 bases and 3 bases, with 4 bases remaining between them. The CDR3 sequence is CASSSYYEQYF. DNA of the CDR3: TGTGCCAGCAGCTCTTACTACGAGCAGTACTTC.

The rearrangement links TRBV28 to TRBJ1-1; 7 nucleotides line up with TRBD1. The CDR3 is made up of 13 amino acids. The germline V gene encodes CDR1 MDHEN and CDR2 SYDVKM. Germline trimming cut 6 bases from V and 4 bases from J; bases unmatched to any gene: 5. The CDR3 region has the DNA TGTGCCAGCAGCCGACAGGGAGGCACTGAAGCTTTCTTT. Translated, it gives CASSRQGGTEAFF.

This chain's CDR3 is CASSLTGGRQPQHF. Here the CDR3 DNA reads TGTGCCAGTAGTTTAACAGGGGGTCGACAGCCCCAGCATTTT. The J gene is TRBJ1-5, the V gene TRBV19; 8 bases agree with TRBD1. Germline V gene lookup returns CDR1 LNHDA and CDR2 SQIVND (reference sequence). This CDR3 is built from 14 residues. Unmatched junction bases numbered 7, after V lost 5 bases and J lost 7 bases.

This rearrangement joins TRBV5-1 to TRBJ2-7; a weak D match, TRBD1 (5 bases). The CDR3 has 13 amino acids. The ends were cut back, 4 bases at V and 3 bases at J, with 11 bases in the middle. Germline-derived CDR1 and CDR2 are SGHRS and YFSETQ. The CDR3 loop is CASSVDNSYEQYF. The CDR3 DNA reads TGCGCCAGCAGCGTGGACAACAGCTACGAGCAGTACTTC.

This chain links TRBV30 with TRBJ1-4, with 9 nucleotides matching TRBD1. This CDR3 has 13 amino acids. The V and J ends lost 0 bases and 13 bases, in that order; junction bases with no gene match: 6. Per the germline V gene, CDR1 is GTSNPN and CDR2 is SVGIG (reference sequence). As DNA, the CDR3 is TGTGCCTGGAGTGTACAGGGGGCAAGGGGACTGTTTTTT. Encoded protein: CAWSVQGARGLFF.

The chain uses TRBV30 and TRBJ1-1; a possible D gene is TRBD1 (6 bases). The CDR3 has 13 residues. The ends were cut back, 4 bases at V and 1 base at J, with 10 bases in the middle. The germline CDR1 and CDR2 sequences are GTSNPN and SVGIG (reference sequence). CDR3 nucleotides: TGTGCCTGGAAAACACAGGGGAACACTGAAGCTTTCTTT. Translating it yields CAWKTQGNTEAFF.

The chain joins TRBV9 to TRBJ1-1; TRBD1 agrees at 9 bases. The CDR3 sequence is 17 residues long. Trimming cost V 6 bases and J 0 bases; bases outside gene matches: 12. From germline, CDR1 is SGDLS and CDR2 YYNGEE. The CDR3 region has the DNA TGTGCCAGCAAGACCCCCGGGACAGGGCCCATGAACACTGAAGCTTTCTTT. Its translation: CASKTPGTGPMNTEAFF.

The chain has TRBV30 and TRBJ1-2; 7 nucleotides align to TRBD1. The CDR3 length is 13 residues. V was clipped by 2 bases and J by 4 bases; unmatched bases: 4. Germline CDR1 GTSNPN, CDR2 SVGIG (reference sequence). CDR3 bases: TGTGCCTGGAGTTCGGGACAGATCTATGGCTACACCTTC. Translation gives CAWSSGQIYGYTF.

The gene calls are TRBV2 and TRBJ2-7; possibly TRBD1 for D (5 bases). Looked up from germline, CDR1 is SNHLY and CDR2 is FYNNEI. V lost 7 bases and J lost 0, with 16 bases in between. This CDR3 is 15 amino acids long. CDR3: CASKGVGANSYEQYF. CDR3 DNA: TGTGCCAGCAAAGGAGTAGGGGCAAACTCCTACGAGCAGTACTTC.

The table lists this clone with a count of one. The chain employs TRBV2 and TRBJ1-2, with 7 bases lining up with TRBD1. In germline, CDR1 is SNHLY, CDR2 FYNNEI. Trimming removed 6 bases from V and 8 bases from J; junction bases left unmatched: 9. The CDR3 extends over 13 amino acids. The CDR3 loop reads CASRTDRAYGYTF. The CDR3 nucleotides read TGTGCCAGCAGAACAGACAGGGCATACGGCTACACCTTC.

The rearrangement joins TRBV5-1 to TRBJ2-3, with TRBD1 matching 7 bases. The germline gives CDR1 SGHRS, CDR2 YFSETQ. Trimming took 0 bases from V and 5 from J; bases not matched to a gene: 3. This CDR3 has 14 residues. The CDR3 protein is CASSLAQGEDTQYF. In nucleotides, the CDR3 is TGCGCCAGCAGCTTGGCTCAGGGGGAAGATACGCAGTATTTT.

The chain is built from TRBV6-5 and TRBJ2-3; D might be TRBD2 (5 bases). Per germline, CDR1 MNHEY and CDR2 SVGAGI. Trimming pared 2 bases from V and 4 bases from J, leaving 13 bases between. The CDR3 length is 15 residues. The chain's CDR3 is CASSYMAFGADTQYF. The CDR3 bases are TGTGCCAGCAGTTACATGGCATTCGGGGCAGATACGCAGTATTTT.

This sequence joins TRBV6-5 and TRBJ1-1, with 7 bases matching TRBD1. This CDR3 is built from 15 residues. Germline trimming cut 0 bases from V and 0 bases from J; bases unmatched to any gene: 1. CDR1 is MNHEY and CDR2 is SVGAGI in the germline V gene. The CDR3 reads CASSYSGQLNTEAFF. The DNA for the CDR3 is TGTGCCAGCAGTTACTCGGGACAGCTGAACACTGAAGCTTTCTTT.

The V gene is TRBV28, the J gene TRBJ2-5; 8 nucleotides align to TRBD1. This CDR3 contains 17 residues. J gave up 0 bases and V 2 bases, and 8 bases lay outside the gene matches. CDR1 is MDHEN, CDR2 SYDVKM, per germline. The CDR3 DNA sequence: TGTGCCAGCAGTTTAGTTCCCGGACAGGGTTACCAAGAGACCCAGTACTTC. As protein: CASSLVPGQGYQETQYF.

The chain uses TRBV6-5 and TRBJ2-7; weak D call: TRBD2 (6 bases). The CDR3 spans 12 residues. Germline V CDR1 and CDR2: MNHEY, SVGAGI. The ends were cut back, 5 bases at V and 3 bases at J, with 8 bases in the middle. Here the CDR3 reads CASSAGGYEQYF. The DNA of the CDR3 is TGTGCCAGCAGTGCCGGGGGCTACGAGCAGTACTTC.

The CDR3 is CASSFQNYGYTF. The CDR3 bases are TGTGCCAGCAGCTTTCAAAACTATGGCTACACCTTC. This sequence joins TRBV14 and TRBJ1-2; D gene uncertain. Trimming stripped 5 bases from V and 2 bases from J, with 6 bases between. CDR3 length: 12 residues. Germline lookup yields CDR1 SGHDN and CDR2 FVKESK.

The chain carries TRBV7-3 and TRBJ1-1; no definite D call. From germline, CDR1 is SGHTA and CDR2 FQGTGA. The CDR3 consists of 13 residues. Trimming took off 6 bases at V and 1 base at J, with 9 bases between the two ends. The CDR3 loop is CASSEESNTEAFF. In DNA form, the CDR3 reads TGTGCCAGCAGTGAGGAATCGAACACTGAAGCTTTCTTT.

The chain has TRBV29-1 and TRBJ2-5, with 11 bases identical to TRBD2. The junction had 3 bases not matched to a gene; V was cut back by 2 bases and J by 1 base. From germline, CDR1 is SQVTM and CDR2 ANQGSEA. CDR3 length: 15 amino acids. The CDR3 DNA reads TGCAGCGTTGAACGACTAGCGGGGCTCCAAGAGACCCAGTACTTC. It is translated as CSVERLAGLQETQYF.

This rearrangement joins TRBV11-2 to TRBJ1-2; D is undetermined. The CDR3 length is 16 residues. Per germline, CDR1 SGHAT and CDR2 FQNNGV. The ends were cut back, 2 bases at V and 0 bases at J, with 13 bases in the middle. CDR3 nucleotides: TGTGCCAGCAGCTTAATTTCTAACTTACCTAACTATGGCTACACCTTC. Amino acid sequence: CASSLISNLPNYGYTF. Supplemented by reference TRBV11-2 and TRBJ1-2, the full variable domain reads EAGVAQSPRYKIIEKRQSVAFWCNPISGHATLYWYQQILGQGPKLLIQFQNNGVVDDSQLPKDRFSAERLKGVDSTLKIQPAKLEDSAVYLCASSLISNLPNYGYTFGSGTRLTVV.